The present T cell receptor (beta chain) was sequenced within a study of blood T cells in healthy people across ages (dated by TCRdb to about 2015). For context, the study as a whole: In model experiments, template switching captured about one uniquely barcoded TCR beta cDNA molecule for every two T cells. Using the same blood draw, the study looked at two additional independent replicas of 1 million unique cDNA reads for two donors, one aged 18 to 30 and the other aged 80 or older. To avoid experimental bias, donors of different ages were spread randomly across the sequencing lanes. The donors were split into four age groups: young (average 16 years), middle-aged (roughly 40), aged (62) and long-lived (roughly 77). The study measured age-related changes in TCR beta repertoire diversity using deep sequencing normalized with unique cDNA molecular identifiers.

The CDR3 spans 13 residues, from the cysteine through the phenylalanine. The DNA shown is the 39-base CDR3, in frame from base 1. V is reduced by 0 bases and J by 7 bases, leaving a spacing of 9 bases between them. Donors were about 36 systemically healthy Caucasian individuals from Russia aged about 6 to 100 years. Roughly 9 milliliters of peripheral blood were drawn from each donor into EDTA-treated Vacutainer tubes. PBMCs were isolated by Ficoll-Paque density-gradient centrifugation, with at least 7 million obtained per sample. Trizol reagent was used to extract total RNA from PBMCs, with at least 5.5 micrograms per sample. For every donor, an aliquot of PBMCs went through flow cytometry to measure the percentages of naive CD45RAhigh/CD27high T cells. Libraries were prepared through 5' RACE. The listed sequencing device is Illumina HiSeq 2500. A second 7 to 11 cycle PCR used a sample-barcoded 5' primer and a J-beta primer mix. Each TCR beta cDNA molecule received a unique molecular identifier from a template-switch 5' adaptor carrying 12 random nucleotides. Each sample yielded at least 2.5 million CDR3-containing paired-end reads. The Mint cDNA synthesis kit, primed by a TRBC-specific oligonucleotide, was used to synthesize first-strand cDNA from all RNA. Following uracil-DNA glycosylase treatment, a first 18-cycle PCR with universal primers M1SS and BC2_uni_R was performed on all cDNA. As for the authors' bioinformatics: For normalization, 1 million high-quality reads were randomly selected from each sample, with every read carrying a distinct molecular identifier. Reads with shared molecular identifiers were discarded instead of being binned into consensus sequences. MiTCR, set to a Q25 quality threshold and the strictest error-elimination algorithm, was used for CDR3 identification, clonotype clustering and error correction. Lower-bound total TCR beta diversity was estimated with a nonparametric unseen species model using Euler transformation. Through fastp at Q25 and MiXCR, TCRdb rebuilt clones from the public reads, retaining in-frame beta chains. Here each entry gathers all rows of one CDR3 protein and keeps the most common genes and DNA. These V and J calls originate from TCRdb's pipeline instead of the authors' own analysis. The sample records under 1,000,000 distinct CDR3 sequences, 35% to 40% of which are singletons. The ten largest clones capture approximately 12% of the sample.

The paper as a whole reports these results and caveats: The long-lived group showed more naive CD4+ T cells, fewer expanded clones and increased TCR diversity than the aged group, suggesting age selection. As age increased, observed TCR beta diversity per million T cells dropped in a roughly linear way, and a significant reduction was already evident by age 40. Observed TCR beta diversity correlated strongly with the percentage of naive T cells measured by flow cytometry. Estimates of total diversity from one million sequenced T cells were regarded as lower bounds and underestimates. Because the CMV infection status of the donors was unknown, age-related changes in expanded clonotypes may potentially have been confounded. Because profiling used bulk unsorted PBMCs, naive and antigen-experienced compartments could not be compared conclusively.

A word on this clonotype: The antigen this receptor binds is unknown. Per-base quality was not reported, and no clone a single base away is much larger than it.

The receptor comes from a young man in good health. This chain is built from TRBV12-3 or TRBV12-4 and TRBJ1-1, with the D gene call left open. The source material was blood. Here the CDR3 is given as CASSLALTDEAFF. In nucleotides, the sequence is TGTGCCAGCAGTTTAGCGCTCACCGATGAAGCTTTCTTT.